The 30 T cell receptor beta chains below were found in one sample sequenced in a study of early T cells in non-severe SARS-CoV-2 infection. MiXCR, applied by TCRdb to the 5' RACE reads, yields one record per CDR3 protein. The sample has around 29,000 distinct CDR3 sequences, less than 6.5% seen once. The specimen sequenced was whole blood. These TCRs come from an adult who was a healthcare worker with PCR-confirmed SARS-CoV-2 infection or an uninfected control (not recorded which).

This clonotype was picked up a small number of times. The J gene is TRBJ2-3, the V gene TRBV29-1; D assignment may be TRBD1 or TRBD2 (5 bases each). V was cut by 7 bases and J by 10 bases, with 21 bases left in between. Germline V lookup: CDR1 SQVTM, CDR2 ANQGSEA. The CDR3 sequence is 13 residues long. CDR3 protein: CSGGTVYSEAQYF. CDR3 in DNA: TGCAGCGGGGGGACCGTCTACTCAGAGGCGCAGTATTTT.

This clonotype was seen ten or more times. The rearrangement uses TRBV6-2 or TRBV6-3 and TRBJ1-1; weak D call: TRBD1 (6 bases). This CDR3 has 17 amino acids. Per germline, CDR1 MNHEY and CDR2 SVGEGT. V shed 5 bases and J shed 1 base, with 20 bases lying between them. The CDR3 nucleotides are TGTGCCAGCAGTACCTTCGGTACAGGGCCCCCGAACACTGAAGCTTTCTTT. It translates to CASSTFGTGPPNTEAFF.

A few counts support this clonotype. The V and J genes are TRBV2 and TRBJ1-1; D uncertain. The CDR3 sequence is 13 residues long. V shed 5 bases and J shed 4 bases, with 11 bases lying between them. Germline loops: CDR1 SNHLY, CDR2 FYNNEI. Written as DNA, the CDR3 is TGTGCCAGCAGTCAATCGGGTTTCACTGAAGCTTTCTTT. Its protein is CASSQSGFTEAFF.

This clonotype has a handful of counts. The V gene is TRBV4-3, the J gene TRBJ1-1, with D unclear. V lost 3 bases and J lost 1, with 6 bases in between. In germline, CDR1 is LGHNA, CDR2 YSLEER. This CDR3 has 13 amino acids. The CDR3 loop reads CASSHVPNTEAFF. The CDR3 nucleotides read TGCGCCAGCAGCCATGTACCGAACACTGAAGCTTTCTTT.

The chain links TRBV10-3 to TRBJ1-1; 8 bases line up with TRBD1. CDR1 and CDR2 (germline): ENHRY, SYGVKD. The CDR3 has 15 amino acids. The junction had 6 bases not matched to a gene; V was cut back by 5 bases and J by 1 base. CDR3 protein: CAISRQGAQNTEAFF. The CDR3 DNA follows: TGTGCCATCAGTCGGCAGGGGGCACAGAACACTGAAGCTTTCTTT.

This clonotype was recorded at least ten times. The chain has TRBV7-2 and TRBJ2-7; D gene ambiguous. Trimming shortened V by 1 base and J by 6 bases, and 4 bases separated the two germline ends. The V gene's germline CDR1 is SGHTA and CDR2 FQGNSA. The CDR3 has 11 residues. CDR3 nucleotide sequence: TGTGCCAGCAGCTTAGTAATCGAGCAGTACTTC. Translation gives CASSLVIEQYF.

This clonotype has only a few counts. The chain couples TRBV10-3 to TRBJ2-1; the match to TRBD2 covers 13 bases. J lost 8 bases, V lost 4 bases, and 8 bases had no gene match. The CDR3 consists of 16 residues. In germline, CDR1 is ENHRY, CDR2 SYGVKD. The CDR3 coding sequence is TGTGCCATCAGTGGAGCCAGGACTAGCGGGGGATATGAGCAGTTCTTC. This gives the protein CAISGARTSGGYEQFF.

This clonotype was observed at least ten times. V usage is TRBV7-2 and J usage is TRBJ1-5; tentatively, D is TRBD1 (5 bases). Trimming took off 1 base at V and 11 bases at J, with 9 bases between the two ends. CDR1 SGHTA and CDR2 FQGNSA come from the germline V gene. CDR3 length: 12 amino acids. CDR3 DNA: TGTGCCAGCAGCTTAGTGGGGGGAGCCCAGCATTTT. Its protein is CASSLVGGAQHF.

The rearrangement uses TRBV19 and TRBJ2-2; 7 bases match TRBD2. V dropped 6 bases and J dropped 3; count of bases not matched to a gene: 7. The germline V gene has CDR1 LNHDA and CDR2 SQIVND (reference sequence). The length of the CDR3 is 15 residues. The CDR3 DNA reads TGTGCCAGTAGGACCCTAGCGGTCGACACCGGGGAGCTGTTTTTT. It codes for CASRTLAVDTGELFF.

The genes are TRBV5-1 and TRBJ2-1, with a possible D match to TRBD1 (6 bases). The length of the CDR3 is 16 residues. Trimming removed 4 bases at V and 4 bases at J, with 18 bases between. Looked up from germline, CDR1 is SGHRS and CDR2 is YFSETQ. The CDR3 is CASSQTPGASYNEQFF. CDR3 bases: TGCGCCAGCAGCCAAACCCCAGGGGCTTCGTACAATGAGCAGTTCTTC. The variable domain in full, with the rest retrieved from reference TRBV5-1 and TRBJ2-1, is KAGVTQTPRYLIKTRGQQVTLSCSPISGHRSVSWYQQTPGQGLQFLFEYFSETQRNKGNFPGRFSGRQFSNSRSEMNVSTLELGDSALYLCASSQTPGASYNEQFFGPGTRLTVL.

CDR3 residues: CASSLLGADEQYF. The CDR3, as DNA: TGCGCCAGCAGCTTGCTGGGGGCGGACGAGCAGTACTTC. This chain links TRBV5-1 with TRBJ2-7, with D perhaps TRBD1 (6 bases). This CDR3 is built from 13 residues. Trimming removed 1 base at V and 5 bases at J, with 10 bases between. CDR1 and CDR2 (germline): SGHRS, YFSETQ.

This clonotype was found a few times. This sequence joins TRBV6-6 and TRBJ2-2; D is unresolved. The germline V gene encodes CDR1 MNHNY and CDR2 SVGAGI (reference sequence). This CDR3 has 15 residues. V was pared by 0 bases and J by 0 bases, with 5 bases between. The CDR3 nucleotides are TGTGCCAGCAGTTACTCGGCAGCGAACACCGGGGAGCTGTTTTTT. Its translation: CASSYSAANTGELFF.

There are many counts of this clonotype. The CDR3 region has the DNA TGTGCCATCAGTGACCTGGGGGCGCATTACGAGCAGTACTTC. Its translation: CAISDLGAHYEQYF. This chain connects TRBV10-3 to TRBJ2-7; tentative D call: TRBD1 (6 bases). CDR3 length: 14 residues. Trimming left V 3 bases short and J 4 bases short, with 13 bases between. The V gene's germline CDR1 is ENHRY and CDR2 SYGVKD.

This chain uses TRBV7-6 with TRBJ2-1; D call uncertain. The CDR3 extends over 11 amino acids. V lost 5 bases to trimming and J lost 8 bases, with 7 bases between them. Germline loops: CDR1 SGHVS, CDR2 FNYEAQ. The CDR3 sequence is CASSLFDEQFF. The CDR3 nucleotides are TGTGCCAGCAGCCTTTTCGATGAGCAGTTCTTC. Together with reference TRBV7-6 and TRBJ2-1, the CDR3 gives the full variable domain: GAGVSQSPRYKVTKRGQDVALRCDPISGHVSLYWYRQALGQGPEFLTYFNYEAQQDKSGLPNDRFSAERPEGSISTLTIQRTEQRDSAMYRCASSLFDEQFFGPGTRLTVL.

By share, this clonotype ranks as medium-sized. The gene calls are TRBV12-3 or TRBV12-4 and TRBJ2-7; 7 bases map to TRBD1. CDR3 size: 13 residues. V was pared by 6 bases and J by 4 bases, with 6 bases of the junction left unmatched. The CDR3 sequence is CASRPGQLYEQYF. CDR3 DNA: TGTGCCAGCAGACCGGGACAGCTATACGAGCAGTACTTC.

This clonotype was picked up many times. The J gene is TRBJ2-5, the V gene TRBV6-6, with a possible D match to TRBD2 (6 bases). Trimming removed 5 bases at V and 4 bases at J, with 20 bases between. In germline, CDR1 is MNHNY, CDR2 SVGAGI (reference sequence). The CDR3 sequence is 16 residues long. The CDR3 DNA reads as TGTGCCAGCAGTGGACTACGGTCTTCAGGCGGAGAGACCCAGTACTTC. Its protein product is CASSGLRSSGGETQYF.

This clonotype was seen repeatedly, ten times or more. The chain has TRBV7-2 and TRBJ2-7; tentatively, D is TRBD1 (5 bases). Trimming removed 5 bases at V and 2 bases at J, with 13 bases between. CDR3 length: 14 amino acids. Germline V lookup: CDR1 SGHTA, CDR2 FQGNSA. CDR3 sequence: CASSPGYTAYEQYF. The DNA of the CDR3 is TGTGCCAGCAGCCCAGGGTATACGGCCTACGAGCAGTACTTC.

This clonotype showed up many times. The J gene is TRBJ1-5, the V gene TRBV7-2, with D perhaps TRBD1 (5 bases). Germline CDR1 is SGHTA and CDR2 is FQGNSA. The CDR3 length is 15 residues. With 1 base removed from V and 3 bases from J, the gap between germline ends came to 10 bases. CDR3 sequence reads: CASSLEGLINQPQHF. Here the CDR3 DNA reads TGTGCCAGCAGCTTAGAGGGACTGATCAATCAGCCCCAGCATTTT.

V gene TRBV10-3 combines with J gene TRBJ2-5; possible D gene TRBD1, 5 bases. V was trimmed by 5 bases and J by 2 bases, leaving 15 bases between them. This CDR3 has 15 amino acids. Germline-derived CDR1 and CDR2 are ENHRY and SYGVKD. The CDR3 reads CAISHERTRQETQYF. The CDR3 region has the DNA TGTGCCATCAGTCACGAACGGACACGACAAGAGACCCAGTACTTC.

This clonotype showed up many times. The gene calls are TRBV29-1 and TRBJ2-7; TRBD2 agrees at 9 bases. Germline V gene lookup returns CDR1 SQVTM and CDR2 ANQGSEA. This CDR3 has 13 residues. V lost 3 bases and J lost 4; bases outside the gene matches: 4. The DNA of the CDR3 is TGCAGCGTTGAGAGCGGGGGGTCTTACGAGCAGTACTTC. Translation gives CSVESGGSYEQYF.

The rearrangement links TRBV28 to TRBJ2-4, with TRBD2 matching over 8 bases. The CDR3 spans 15 residues. The V and J ends lost 7 bases and 2 bases, in that order; junction bases with no gene match: 7. CDR1 MDHEN and CDR2 SYDVKM come from the germline V gene. CDR3 residues: CASTMRGASKNIQYF. The DNA of the CDR3 is TGTGCCAGCACGATGCGGGGGGCATCCAAAAACATTCAGTACTTC.

This clonotype occurred a few times. J is TRBJ2-5 and V is TRBV18, with no clear D. Per germline, CDR1 KGHSH and CDR2 LQKENI. V lost 4 bases, J lost 7 bases, and 13 bases lay in between. This CDR3 has 13 residues. CDR3 amino acids: CASSLDGLGTQYF. CDR3 coding DNA: TGTGCCAGCTCACTCGACGGTTTGGGGACCCAGTACTTC.

The table lists this clonotype with many counts. The chain combines TRBV6-5 with TRBJ1-5, with a tentative D call TRBD1 (5 bases). Germline CDR1 is MNHEY and CDR2 is SVGAGI. The germline V and J ends were trimmed by 2 bases and 3 bases, with 8 bases remaining between them. This CDR3 is built from 14 residues. In DNA, the CDR3 is TGTGCCAGCAGTTACGGCAGGGCCAATCAGCCCCAGCATTTT. Protein sequence: CASSYGRANQPQHF.

This clonotype was detected many times. The chain carries TRBV12-3 or TRBV12-4 and TRBJ1-1, with D possibly matching TRBD1 (5 bases). V was clipped by 5 bases and J by 7 bases, with 17 bases between them. This CDR3 is built from 14 residues. For the CDR3, the DNA is TGTGCCAGCAGTCTCAGTGGGCGTGGGGGTGAAGCTTTCTTT. Translated: CASSLSGRGGEAFF.

There are many counts of this clonotype. This chain uses TRBV20-1 with TRBJ2-2; 13 bases fit TRBD2. V dropped 7 bases and J dropped 4; count of bases not matched to a gene: 3. The germline V gene has CDR1 DFQATT and CDR2 SNEGSKA (reference sequence). The CDR3 is made up of 14 amino acids. CDR3 bases: TGCAGTGGGACTAGCGGGAGATCCACCGGGGAGCTGTTTTTT. It is translated as CSGTSGRSTGELFF.

This clonotype was counted many times. V and J are TRBV5-1 and TRBJ2-7; 7 nucleotides match TRBD2. Trimming cost V 4 bases and J 2 bases; bases outside gene matches: 12. The CDR3 extends over 16 amino acids. Germline loops: CDR1 SGHRS, CDR2 YFSETQ. CDR3 residues: CASSLQATSEAYEQYF. Written as DNA, the CDR3 is TGCGCCAGCAGCCTACAGGCCACTAGCGAGGCCTACGAGCAGTACTTC.

This clonotype was seen repeatedly, ten times or more. This chain uses TRBV19 with TRBJ2-6; D is unclear. The CDR3 has 15 amino acids. Germline CDR1 reads LNHDA; CDR2 reads SQIVND (reference sequence). Trimming took off 6 bases at V and 0 bases at J, with 9 bases between the two ends. CDR3 sequence reads: CASRARLSGANVLTF. As DNA, the CDR3 is TGTGCCAGTAGGGCAAGGCTCTCTGGGGCCAACGTCCTGACTTTC.

By sample share, this clonotype is medium-sized. V and J are TRBV6-5 and TRBJ1-1; D uncertain. The V gene lost 6 bases and the J gene lost 8 bases, with 10 bases spanning the gap. Germline V gene data show CDR1 as MNHEY and CDR2 as SVGAGI. The CDR3 spans 11 residues. The CDR3 DNA reads TGTGCCAGCAGAGTTAAGAGGGAAGCTTTCTTT. Translated: CASRVKREAFF.

This clonotype occurred a few times. The V call is TRBV6-2 or TRBV6-3, the J call TRBJ2-2, with unresolved D. Germline CDR1 reads MNHEY; CDR2 reads SVGEGT. The CDR3 loop spans 14 amino acids. Trimming stripped 5 bases from V and 4 bases from J, with 11 bases between. CDR3 protein: CASSQAVFTGELFF. CDR3 DNA sequence: TGTGCCAGCAGTCAGGCCGTTTTCACCGGGGAGCTGTTTTTT.

This clonotype was found a few times. CDR3 region: CASSLIHPQKLTDTQYF. CDR3 sequence (DNA): TGTGCCAGCAGCTTAATTCATCCCCAGAAACTCACAGATACGCAGTATTTT. The rearrangement joins TRBV7-3 to TRBJ2-3; no reliable D call. V lost 1 base to trimming and J lost 2 bases, with 16 bases between them. The CDR3 extends over 17 amino acids. CDR1 is SGHTA and CDR2 is FQGTGA in the germline V gene.